This entry lists 32 T cell receptor beta chains sequenced from one sample in a study of Graves' ophthalmopathy and Graves' hyperthyroidism. The authors amplified TCR beta CDR3 regions, and they did so from RNA transcripts for repertoire sequencing. The first round was an RT-PCR with HTBI primers, and the second round was a multiplex PCR. TCRdb reanalysed the multiplex PCR reads using MiXCR and keeps one entry per CDR3 protein. The sample has roughly 600,000 distinct CDR3 sequences, about 40% seen once. The sample was peripheral blood or thyroid tissue (not recorded which). These receptors were taken from an adult man with Graves' hyperthyroidism.

The chain is built from TRBV19 and TRBJ2-7, with a tentative D call TRBD2 (7 bases). CDR3 length: 15 residues. The germline CDR1 and CDR2 sequences are LNHDA and SQIVND (reference sequence). The V end lost 1 base, the J end lost 3 bases, and 13 bases lay between the germline ends. The CDR3 DNA reads as TGTGCCAGTAGTATAGTAGAGGGGGGGAGCTACGAGCAGTACTTC. This gives the protein CASSIVEGGSYEQYF. Full variable domain (remainder filled in from reference TRBV19 and TRBJ2-7): DGGITQSPKYLFRKEGQNVTLSCEQNLNHDAMYWYRQDPGQGLRLIYYSQIVNDFQKGDIAEGYSVSREKKESFPLTVTSAQKNPTAFYLCASSIVEGGSYEQYFGPGTRLTVT.

This clonotype was observed at least ten times. The chain recombines TRBV5-8 with TRBJ1-2, with a possible D match to TRBD1 (5 bases). The germline V and J ends were trimmed by 2 bases and 6 bases, with 14 bases remaining between them. This CDR3 is built from 14 residues. The germline CDR1 and CDR2 sequences are SGHTS and YDEGEE. The CDR3 coding sequence is TGTGCCAGCAGCTTCGATACAGGAAGAAATGGCTACACCTTC. It is translated as CASSFDTGRNGYTF.

This clonotype has ten or more counts. The genes are TRBV7-9 and TRBJ2-2, with D possibly matching TRBD1 (6 bases). The CDR3 contains 15 residues. Germline CDR1 is SEHNR and CDR2 is FQNEAQ (reference sequence). Trimming cost V 3 bases and J 0 bases, with 8 bases left between them. The CDR3 sequence: CASSFGTSNTGELFF. Here the CDR3 DNA reads TGTGCCAGCAGCTTTGGGACATCGAACACCGGGGAGCTGTTTTTT.

Many counts were recorded for this clonotype. The chain has TRBV9 and TRBJ1-2; possibly TRBD1 for D (5 bases). The V end was cut by 0 bases, the J end by 1 base, with 13 bases between. The CDR3 is made up of 16 amino acids. Germline values: CDR1 SGDLS, CDR2 YYNGEE. The CDR3 loop reads CASSVGGRVNNYGYTF. The CDR3 coding sequence is TGTGCCAGCAGCGTAGGCGGCAGGGTGAATAACTATGGCTACACCTTC. The entire variable domain, with the rest obtained from reference TRBV9 and TRBJ1-2, is as follows: DSGVTQTPKHLITATGQRVTLRCSPRSGDLSVYWYQQSLDQGLQFLIQYYNGEERAKGNILERFSAQQFPDLHSELNLSSLELGDSALYFCASSVGGRVNNYGYTFGSGTRLTVV.

The rearrangement uses TRBV6-1 and TRBJ1-5; D not resolved. Looked up from germline, CDR1 is MNHNS and CDR2 is SASEGT. The CDR3 is 15 residues long. V lost 2 bases to trimming and J lost 2 bases, with 10 bases between them. CDR3 protein: CASSETGVGNQPQHF. The CDR3 DNA reads TGTGCCAGCAGTGAAACCGGCGTAGGCAATCAGCCCCAGCATTTT.

The rearrangement joins TRBV24-1 to TRBJ1-2; D call uncertain. CDR1 and CDR2 (germline): KGHDR, SFDVKD. CDR3 length: 17 residues. The V gene lost 0 bases and the J gene lost 8 bases, with 21 bases spanning the gap. The CDR3 spells CATSDLQASGYSGGYTF. For the CDR3, the DNA is TGTGCCACCAGTGATTTGCAGGCTAGCGGCTATAGTGGAGGCTACACCTTC.

This clonotype appeared many times. The chain carries TRBV10-3 and TRBJ2-7, with D possibly being TRBD1 (6 bases). Germline V lookup: CDR1 ENHRY, CDR2 SYGVKD. The CDR3 is 11 amino acids. Trimming took 3 bases from V and 7 from J, leaving 7 bases between them. The CDR3 is CAISEQGEQYF. The DNA for the CDR3 is TGTGCCATCAGTGAACAGGGTGAGCAGTACTTC.

Ten or more counts support this clonotype. J is TRBJ1-2 and V is TRBV7-9; D gene unclear. The CDR3 is made up of 15 amino acids. Germline lookup yields CDR1 SEHNR and CDR2 FQNEAQ (reference sequence). The V end was cut by 1 base, the J end by 3 bases, with 12 bases between. CDR3 amino acids: CASSLDRADYYGYTF. The CDR3 DNA reads TGTGCCAGCAGCTTAGACCGTGCCGACTACTATGGCTACACCTTC.

The J gene is TRBJ2-5, the V gene TRBV7-9; TRBD1 agrees at 8 bases. Germline V gene lookup returns CDR1 SEHNR and CDR2 FQNEAQ (reference sequence). This CDR3 spans 16 amino acids. J lost 5 bases, V lost 0 bases, and 8 bases had no gene match. DNA for the CDR3: TGTGCCAGCAGCTTAGCCGACAGGGGCGTGATCGAGACCCAGTACTTC. Its translation is CASSLADRGVIETQYF.

The rearrangement uses TRBV7-3 and TRBJ2-5; TRBD2 aligns across 10 bases. Trimming cost V 3 bases and J 7 bases; bases outside gene matches: 5. Germline V gene lookup returns CDR1 SGHTA and CDR2 FQGTGA. The CDR3 is 14 residues long. CDR3 region: CASSLWPSGRTQYF. The CDR3 DNA is TGTGCCAGCAGCTTGTGGCCTAGCGGGAGGACCCAGTACTTC.

This clonotype was seen ten or more times. The rearrangement joins TRBV7-6 to TRBJ2-5; 8 bases align to TRBD1. CDR3 length: 17 amino acids. Germline V CDR1 and CDR2: SGHVS, FNYEAQ. V lost 2 bases to trimming and J lost 5 bases; unmatched junction nucleotides: 13. The CDR3 coding sequence is TGTGCCAGCAGCTTAAGAGGGGGTCAGGGGGCTGGGGAGACCCAGTACTTC. It is translated as CASSLRGGQGAGETQYF.

V usage is TRBV5-1 and J usage is TRBJ2-6; no clear D. V was shortened by 2 bases and J by 5 bases, with 8 bases between the two germline ends. The CDR3 length is 14 residues. Per germline, CDR1 SGHRS and CDR2 YFSETQ. CDR3: CASSFASRANVLTF. Here the CDR3 DNA reads TGCGCCAGCAGCTTCGCAAGCAGGGCCAACGTCCTGACTTTC.

This clonotype was detected ten times or more. The V gene is TRBV20-1, the J gene TRBJ2-7; TRBD2 matches at 14 bases. The V gene end was trimmed by 2 bases and the J gene end by 3 bases; junction bases not matched to a gene: 3. The CDR3 is 15 residues long. Germline V gives CDR1 DFQATT, CDR2 SNEGSKA (reference sequence). CDR3 nucleotide sequence: TGCAGTGCTAGACGGACTAGCGGGGGGTTCTACGAGCAGTACTTC. Its protein product is CSARRTSGGFYEQYF.

V usage is TRBV19 and J usage is TRBJ1-1; no definite D call. The V end was cut by 0 bases, the J end by 0 bases, with 5 bases between. The CDR3 consists of 14 residues. In germline, CDR1 is LNHDA, CDR2 SQIVND (reference sequence). CDR3 loop: CASSIDALNTEAFF. CDR3 DNA: TGTGCCAGTAGTATAGACGCTCTGAACACTGAAGCTTTCTTT.

The table lists this clonotype with many counts. The chain is built from TRBV9 and TRBJ1-5; perhaps TRBD1 as D (6 bases). Germline CDR1 and CDR2: SGDLS and YYNGEE. Trimming removed 5 bases from V and 3 bases from J, with 12 bases in between. The CDR3 sequence is 14 residues long. The CDR3 loop is CASSEGGFNQPQHF. CDR3 DNA sequence: TGTGCCAGCAGTGAGGGGGGATTCAATCAGCCCCAGCATTTT. Full variable domain (outside the CDR3, taken from reference TRBV9 and TRBJ1-5): DSGVTQTPKHLITATGQRVTLRCSPRSGDLSVYWYQQSLDQGLQFLIQYYNGEERAKGNILERFSAQQFPDLHSELNLSSLELGDSALYFCASSEGGFNQPQHFGDGTRLSIL.

At least ten counts were recorded for this clonotype. This chain connects TRBV29-1 to TRBJ1-2; the match to TRBD1 covers 8 bases. The trim removed 6 bases at V and 8 bases at J, leaving 8 bases unmatched. Germline values: CDR1 SQVTM, CDR2 ANQGSEA. CDR3 length: 12 residues. CDR3 in DNA: TGCAGCGTCCAGACAGGGGTGGAAGGCTACACCTTC. Protein: CSVQTGVEGYTF.

This clonotype has more than one count but fewer than ten. The rearrangement links TRBV19 to TRBJ2-2, with 8 bases aligning to TRBD2. This CDR3 spans 13 amino acids. Trimming cost V 5 bases and J 7 bases; bases outside gene matches: 3. Germline CDR1 LNHDA, CDR2 SQIVND (reference sequence). This CDR3 reads CASSAGTSGELFF. The CDR3 bases are TGTGCCAGTAGTGCCGGGACTAGCGGGGAGCTGTTTTTT.

Many counts were recorded for this clonotype. This chain links TRBV29-1 with TRBJ2-2; TRBD2 aligns across 9 bases. Per the germline V gene, CDR1 is SQVTM and CDR2 is ANQGSEA. Trimming removed 4 bases from V and 1 base from J; junction bases left unmatched: 7. The length of the CDR3 is 16 residues. CDR3 loop: CSVVPAGGKNTGELFF. CDR3 nucleotide sequence: TGCAGCGTTGTTCCAGCGGGAGGAAAGAACACCGGGGAGCTGTTTTTT.

This clonotype was observed at least ten times. V gene TRBV6-1 combines with J gene TRBJ2-7, with D unresolved. The ends were cut back, 3 bases at V and 2 bases at J, with 8 bases in the middle. Germline CDR1 MNHNS, CDR2 SASEGT. CDR3 length: 13 amino acids. The DNA of the CDR3 is TGTGCCAGCAGTGAGGTGCAAGCCTACGAGCAGTACTTC. Its protein product is CASSEVQAYEQYF.

This clonotype was counted many times. The chain carries TRBV5-1 and TRBJ1-2; 8 bases map to TRBD1. The V and J ends lost 0 bases and 4 bases, in that order; junction bases with no gene match: 8. Germline V gene lookup returns CDR1 SGHRS and CDR2 YFSETQ. The CDR3 spans 16 residues. CDR3 region: CASSLDGQGQGYGYTF. The CDR3 DNA reads TGCGCCAGCAGCTTGGATGGACAGGGACAAGGCTATGGCTACACCTTC.

This clonotype has at least ten counts. The chain employs TRBV7-8 and TRBJ1-4; D remains unclear. The CDR3 runs to 15 residues. Germline V gene sequence: CDR1 SGHVS, CDR2 FQNEAQ. Trimming cost V 1 base and J 7 bases, with 13 bases left between them. The CDR3 nucleotides are TGTGCCAGCAGCTTAGTCTCGGGGTTGGGTGAAAAACTGTTTTTT. It specifies CASSLVSGLGEKLFF. Combining the CDR3 with reference TRBV7-8 and TRBJ1-4 gives the whole variable domain GAGVSQSPRYKVAKRGQDVALRCDPISGHVSLFWYQQALGQGPEFLTYFQNEAQLDKSGLPSDRFFAERPEGSVSTLKIQRTQQEDSAVYLCASSLVSGLGEKLFFGSGTQLSVL.

This clonotype was counted many times. The chain employs TRBV2 and TRBJ1-4, with D hard to call. The CDR3 is 10 residues long. The V end lost 3 bases, the J end lost 7 bases, and 0 bases lay between the germline ends. CDR1 is SNHLY and CDR2 is FYNNEI in the germline V gene. As DNA, the CDR3 is TGTGCCAGCAGTGATGAAAAACTGTTTTTT. Translation: CASSDEKLFF.

This chain uses TRBV29-1 with TRBJ2-6; TRBD2 matches 7 bases. The V and J ends lost 4 bases and 0 bases, in that order; junction bases with no gene match: 3. From germline, CDR1 is SQVTM and CDR2 ANQGSEA. The CDR3 is 15 residues long. The CDR3 sequence is CSVGGGFSGANVLTF. Written as DNA, the CDR3 is TGCAGCGTTGGGGGGGGTTTCTCTGGGGCCAACGTCCTGACTTTC.

In its sample, this clonotype was seen a few times. The rearrangement joins TRBV7-2 to TRBJ2-3; D is possibly TRBD1 (6 bases). This CDR3 region has 15 residues. Germline V CDR1 and CDR2: SGHTA, FQGNSA. Trimming cost V 5 bases and J 5 bases, with 17 bases left between them. The CDR3 loop reads CASSPRLLRGDTQYF. DNA of the CDR3: TGTGCCAGCAGCCCCCGGCTCCTCAGGGGAGATACGCAGTATTTT.

V and J are TRBV7-9 and TRBJ2-2, with 7 bases lining up with TRBD2. Germline trimming cut 8 bases from V and 8 bases from J; bases unmatched to any gene: 17. The CDR3 consists of 16 residues. The germline V gene encodes CDR1 SEHNR and CDR2 FQNEAQ (reference sequence). Here the CDR3 reads CASGQDPSGVVGELFF. CDR3 sequence (DNA): TGTGCCAGCGGCCAAGATCCCAGCGGGGTAGTGGGGGAGCTGTTTTTT.

Notes on this clonotype: A junction boundary mismatches the germline segment, possibly from a read error. The V gene is TRBV15, the J gene TRBJ2-7; D is unclear. CDR3 length equals 13 residues. The germline gives CDR1 LNHNV, CDR2 YYDKDF (reference sequence). The CDR3 loop reads CAASSLAFTDLEF. The CDR3 DNA reads TGTGCCGCCAGCAGCTTGGCCTTCACAGATTTGGAGTTC.

The V gene is TRBV29-1, the J gene TRBJ1-1; D might be TRBD1 (5 bases). V was clipped by 8 bases and J by 3 bases, with 13 bases between them. Germline CDR1 SQVTM, CDR2 ANQGSEA. This CDR3 region has 12 residues. The chain's CDR3 is CSTGEGYTEAFF. The DNA for the CDR3 is TGCAGCACGGGGGAGGGATACACTGAAGCTTTCTTT.

The chain joins TRBV7-2 to TRBJ2-5; a possible D gene is TRBD1 (5 bases). Deletions cut 1 base from V and 4 bases from J, with 19 bases between. CDR3 size: 17 residues. In germline, CDR1 is SGHTA, CDR2 FQGNSA. CDR3 coding DNA: TGTGCCAGCAGCTTAGGTATCCAGGGTGGGGCCCGAGAGACCCAGTACTTC. Residues: CASSLGIQGGARETQYF.

V usage is TRBV11-2 and J usage is TRBJ2-7; D may match TRBD1 or TRBD2 (6 bases each). CDR1 and CDR2 (germline): SGHAT, FQNNGV. Trimming removed 0 bases at V and 7 bases at J, with 16 bases between. This CDR3 is built from 15 residues. CDR3 sequence reads: CASSLDRGPRHEQYF. The CDR3 nucleotides read TGTGCCAGCAGCTTAGATCGGGGGCCGCGGCATGAGCAGTACTTC.

Concerning this clonotype itself: This sequence may be a read error, since a much larger clone differs from it by one base. The chain links TRBV7-2 to TRBJ1-4; a weak D match, TRBD1 (6 bases). Germline V gene lookup returns CDR1 SGHTA and CDR2 FQGNSA. Trimming removed 5 bases from V and 4 bases from J, with 11 bases in between. This CDR3 has 14 residues. This CDR3 is CASSGDTLNEKLFF. Here the CDR3 DNA reads TGTGCCAGCAGCGGGGACACCCTTAATGAAAAACTGTTTTTT.

CDR3 amino acids: CAWSGGLVGQETQYF. The CDR3 region has the DNA TGTGCCTGGAGTGGGGGACTAGTCGGCCAAGAGACCCAGTACTTC. The chain is built from TRBV30 and TRBJ2-5, with 8 bases matching TRBD2. V shed 1 base, J shed 1 base, and the junction held 5 bases outside the gene matches. CDR3 length: 15 residues. The germline CDR1 and CDR2 sequences are GTSNPN and SVGIG (reference sequence). The full variable domain, rest sourced from reference TRBV30 and TRBJ2-5, is SQTIHQWPATLVQPVGSPLSLECTVEGTSNPNLYWYRQAAGRGLQLLFYSVGIGQISSEVPQNLSASRPQDRQFILSSKKLLLSDSGFYLCAWSGGLVGQETQYFGPGTRLLVL.

This clonotype appeared many times. The chain recombines TRBV12-3 or TRBV12-4 with TRBJ2-7; TRBD2 agrees at 7 bases. Trimming cost V 4 bases and J 4 bases; bases outside gene matches: 10. This CDR3 has 15 residues. CDR3 loop: CASSSRLAESYEQYF. CDR3 nucleotide sequence: TGTGCCAGCAGTTCCAGACTAGCTGAATCTTACGAGCAGTACTTC.